The present entry profiles one TCR beta chain with its context. No antigen is known for it. The data derive from a study of T cells in Graves' hyperthyroidism and ophthalmopathy. On the study more broadly: Before any treatment, at initial diagnosis, peripheral blood was collected. Study results and limitations: A model of 13 V-J features distinguished ophthalmopathy from stable hyperthyroidism. Peripheral blood also featured most of the thyroid clonotypes expanded above 0.001.

The CDR3 covers 13 residues. The germline V gene has CDR1 DFQATT and CDR2 SNEGSKA (reference sequence). The V end lost 2 bases, the J end lost 0 bases, and 5 bases lay between the germline ends. Regions amplified from RNA transcripts were the TCR beta CDR3 regions. The HTBI primer set was used in a first-round RT-PCR of the TCR CDR3. TCRdb reanalysed the multiplex PCR reads using MiXCR and keeps one entry per CDR3 protein. The sample holds some 550,000 distinct CDR3 sequences, around 21% seen once. The source material was blood. The chain recombines TRBV20-1 with TRBJ1-5; D is undetermined. The origin of this receptor is a man aged 18 to 30 with Graves' hyperthyroidism. The CDR3 loop is CSARLPSNQPQHF. As DNA, the CDR3 is TGCAGTGCTAGACTTCCTAGCAATCAGCCCCAGCATTTT.